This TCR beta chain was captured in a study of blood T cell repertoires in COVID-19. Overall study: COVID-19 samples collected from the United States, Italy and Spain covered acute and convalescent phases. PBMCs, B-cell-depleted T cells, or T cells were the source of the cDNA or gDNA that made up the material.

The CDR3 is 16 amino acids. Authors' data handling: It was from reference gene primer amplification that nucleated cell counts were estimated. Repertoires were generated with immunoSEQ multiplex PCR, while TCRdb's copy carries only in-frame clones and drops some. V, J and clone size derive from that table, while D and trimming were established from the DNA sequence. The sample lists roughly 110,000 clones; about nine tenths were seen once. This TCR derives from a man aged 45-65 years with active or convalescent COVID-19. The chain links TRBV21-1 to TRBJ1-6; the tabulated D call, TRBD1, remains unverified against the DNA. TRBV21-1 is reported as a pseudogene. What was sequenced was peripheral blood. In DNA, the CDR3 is TGTGCCAGCAGCTCACGCCGGGACAGGGAATATTCACCCCTCCACTTT. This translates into CASSSRRDREYSPLHF.